These 27 T cell receptor beta chains were all obtained from the same sample, sequenced in a study of T cell responses to AZD1222 COVID-19 vaccine. The protocol was immunoSEQ multiplex PCR, while the TCRdb copy is restricted to in-frame clones and leaves out a portion. The table lists 150,000 to 180,000 clones, 88% of them singletons. Sequenced material: peripheral blood, taken on day 0 of AZD1222 vaccination. These receptor sequences come from an adult in good health.

This clone was recorded a few times. The CDR3 reads CASSTNRDTSYEQYF. The CDR3 nucleotides are TGTGCCAGCTCAACTAATCGGGACACTTCCTACGAGCAGTACTTC. The chain combines TRBV18 with TRBJ2-7; possibly TRBD1 for D (6 bases). V lost 5 bases and J 1 base, leaving 15 bases between the germline ends. Germline V gene data show CDR1 as KGHSH and CDR2 as LQKENI. The CDR3 runs 15 residues.

The V gene is TRBV6-6, the J gene TRBJ1-2; no reliable D call. Trimming took 0 bases from V and 4 from J, leaving 12 bases between them. The CDR3 spans 15 residues. Germline V CDR1 and CDR2: MNHNY, SVGAGI (reference sequence). CDR3 sequence reads: CASSYSMEITYGYTF. The DNA of the CDR3 is TGTGCCAGCAGTTACTCGATGGAGATTACCTATGGCTACACCTTC.

As concerns this clone: Other DNA sequences in this specimen translate into the identical CDR3. The chain recombines TRBV5-4 with TRBJ2-7; TRBD2 matches at 9 bases. The CDR3 length is 14 residues. Per the germline V gene, CDR1 is SGHNT and CDR2 is YYREEE (reference sequence). Trimming at V came to 0 bases and at J to 7 bases, leaving 5 bases not matched to a gene. CDR3 DNA: TGTGCCAGCAGCTTGGGCGGGGGGGCTCGAGAGCAGTACTTC. This translates into CASSLGGGAREQYF.

The rearrangement uses TRBV28 and TRBJ2-7, with 7 bases matching TRBD1. V was pared by 5 bases and J by 3 bases, with 1 base of the junction left unmatched. CDR1 MDHEN and CDR2 SYDVKM come from the germline V gene. The CDR3 is made up of 12 amino acids. The CDR3 region is CASSRQGYEQYF. Written as DNA, the CDR3 is TGTGCCAGCAGTCGACAGGGCTACGAGCAGTACTTC.

In its sample, this clone was seen once. The V gene is TRBV29-1, the J gene TRBJ2-2; TRBD1 or TRBD2 may be the D gene (6 bases each). The ends were cut back, 6 bases at V and 6 bases at J, with 17 bases in the middle. CDR3 length equals 14 residues. The V gene's germline CDR1 is SQVTM and CDR2 ANQGSEA. CDR3 DNA sequence: TGCAGCGTCGGACTTGGGGGGCGGTCCGGGGAGCTGTTTTTT. It is translated as CSVGLGGRSGELFF.

This clone was found a few times. V gene TRBV19 combines with J gene TRBJ2-4, with D tentatively TRBD2 (6 bases). Germline CDR1 is LNHDA and CDR2 is SQIVND (reference sequence). V lost 5 bases and J lost 3, with 14 bases in between. CDR3 size: 15 residues. CDR3 protein: CASSPERGGKNIQYF. The CDR3, as DNA: TGTGCCAGTAGTCCAGAACGGGGAGGCAAAAACATTCAGTACTTC.

The chain recombines TRBV7-2 with TRBJ1-2; D ambiguous. V was cut by 1 base and J by 8 bases, with 5 bases left in between. The germline CDR1 and CDR2 sequences are SGHTA and FQGNSA. The CDR3 length is 11 residues. The CDR3 bases are TGTGCCAGCAGCTTAGGCGGGGGCTACACCTTC. Translating gives CASSLGGGYTF.

The chain couples TRBV4-2 to TRBJ1-3, with 7 positions matching TRBD1. Germline V gene lookup returns CDR1 LGHNA and CDR2 YNFKEQ. The CDR3 contains 13 residues. The V gene end was trimmed by 6 bases and the J gene end by 1 base; junction bases not matched to a gene: 0. CDR3 sequence: CASRQGSGNTIYF. The CDR3 nucleotides are TGTGCCAGCAGACAGGGGTCTGGAAACACCATATATTTT.

The chain combines TRBV27 with TRBJ2-5; no clear D gene. In germline, CDR1 is MNHEY, CDR2 SMNVEV (reference sequence). Trimming pared 5 bases from V and 4 bases from J, leaving 5 bases between. This CDR3 has 11 residues. The CDR3, as DNA: TGTGCCAGCAGTGAAATAGAGACCCAGTACTTC. Its protein product is CASSEIETQYF.

This chain joins TRBV4-3 and TRBJ2-7, with TRBD2 as a possible D gene (6 bases). V gave up 0 bases and J gave up 2 bases, with 11 bases separating them. CDR1 is LGHNA and CDR2 is YSLEER in the germline V gene. CDR3 length: 15 amino acids. The CDR3 sequence: CASSQDLAVPYEQYF. In DNA form, the CDR3 reads TGCGCCAGCAGCCAAGACTTAGCGGTCCCCTACGAGCAGTACTTC.

The chain joins TRBV10-3 to TRBJ1-1, with 9 bases fitting TRBD1. V dropped 10 bases and J dropped 4; count of bases not matched to a gene: 7. There are 13 residues in the CDR3. The V gene's germline CDR1 is ENHRY and CDR2 SYGVKD. The CDR3 DNA sequence: TGTGCCAGCACCGGGACAGGGATCACTGAAGCTTTCTTT. It codes for CASTGTGITEAFF.

This rearrangement joins TRBV5-1 to TRBJ1-6, with 7 bases fitting TRBD1. The CDR3 contains 15 residues. With V trimmed by 0 bases and J by 7 bases, 4 bases remained unmatched. The germline gives CDR1 SGHRS, CDR2 YFSETQ. CDR3 amino acids: CASSLAVRGNSPLHF. The DNA for the CDR3 is TGCGCCAGCAGCTTGGCCGTCAGGGGGAATTCACCCCTCCACTTT.

The CDR3 DNA is TGTGCCAGCTCACCGACAGGACAGGACTCAGCTAACTATGGCTACACCTTC. This encodes CASSPTGQDSANYGYTF. This rearrangement joins TRBV18 to TRBJ1-2; 7 positions match TRBD1. Losses at the gene ends were 3 bases for V and 0 bases for J; bases not matched to a gene: 10. The germline gives CDR1 KGHSH, CDR2 LQKENI. The CDR3 spans 17 residues.

The chain links TRBV10-3 to TRBJ1-1; no firm D call. Germline values: CDR1 ENHRY, CDR2 SYGVKD. Between the trimmed V and J ends, which lost 4 bases and 1 base, there was a span of 10 bases. This CDR3 region has 14 residues. Written as DNA, the CDR3 is TGTGCCATCAGTGGACCTAGGAGGAACACTGAAGCTTTCTTT. Translation gives CAISGPRRNTEAFF.

The chain couples TRBV5-4 to TRBJ2-2; D is possibly TRBD1 (5 bases). Trimming cost V 0 bases and J 5 bases, with 11 bases left between them. Germline CDR1 reads SGHNT; CDR2 reads YYREEE (reference sequence). This CDR3 spans 15 amino acids. The CDR3 sequence: CASSLGLQGTGELFF. In DNA, the CDR3 is TGTGCCAGCAGCTTGGGATTGCAGGGAACCGGGGAGCTGTTTTTT.

The rearrangement uses TRBV7-2 and TRBJ2-3; TRBD2 aligns across 8 bases. The V gene's germline CDR1 is SGHTA and CDR2 FQGNSA. V dropped 4 bases and J dropped 2; count of bases not matched to a gene: 2. The CDR3 is made up of 14 amino acids. CDR3 DNA sequence: TGTGCCAGCAGCTCAGGACTAGCCACAGATACGCAGTATTTT. It codes for CASSSGLATDTQYF. Combining the CDR3 with reference TRBV7-2 and TRBJ2-3 gives the whole variable domain GAGVSQSPSNKVTEKGKDVELRCDPISGHTALYWYRQSLGQGLEFLIYFQGNSAPDKSGLPSDRFSAERTGGSVSTLTIQRTQQEDSAVYLCASSSGLATDTQYFGPGTRLTVL.

The chain combines TRBV23-1 with TRBJ2-7; D is ambiguous. TRBV23-1 is given ORF status, its function remaining uncertain. V was shortened by 8 bases and J by 0 bases, with 17 bases between the two germline ends. There are 15 residues in the CDR3. The CDR3 loop is CASPSEWRSSYEQYF. DNA for the CDR3: TGCGCCAGCCCGTCAGAGTGGCGTAGCTCCTACGAGCAGTACTTC.

This chain links TRBV5-1 with TRBJ2-4; D is possibly TRBD1 or TRBD2 (5 bases each). Per germline, CDR1 SGHRS and CDR2 YFSETQ. This CDR3 has 14 residues. Trimming removed 4 bases at V and 5 bases at J, with 13 bases between. CDR3 sequence reads: CASSPTPGQNIQYF. CDR3 DNA sequence: TGCGCCAGCAGCCCGACCCCGGGACAAAACATTCAGTACTTC.

The rearrangement links TRBV29-1 to TRBJ1-1; D remains unclear. Germline CDR1 is SQVTM and CDR2 is ANQGSEA. V was trimmed by 3 bases and J by 10 bases, leaving 3 bases between them. The CDR3 covers 8 residues. The CDR3 region is CSVDGAFF. In DNA, the CDR3 is TGCAGCGTTGACGGAGCTTTCTTT.

CDR3 bases: TGCAGTGGATGGTACTATGGCTACACCTTC. Translated: CSGWYYGYTF. The V call is TRBV20-1, the J call TRBJ1-2, with D unclear. CDR1 DFQATT and CDR2 SNEGSKA come from the germline V gene (reference sequence). V dropped 7 bases and J dropped 3 bases, with 6 bases sitting between them. CDR3 length equals 10 residues.

V gene TRBV2 combines with J gene TRBJ2-3, with D perhaps matching TRBD1 (6 bases). The CDR3 has 13 residues. V was shortened by 8 bases and J by 1 base, with 10 bases between the two germline ends. Germline lookup yields CDR1 SNHLY and CDR2 FYNNEI. The CDR3 sequence: CASQGQRTDTQYF. CDR3 nucleotides: TGTGCCAGCCAGGGACAACGCACAGATACGCAGTATTTT.

This chain connects TRBV14 to TRBJ1-6; unclear D gene. This CDR3 region has 17 residues. Germline V gene data show CDR1 as SGHDN and CDR2 as FVKESK. V dropped 0 bases and J dropped 0 bases, with 9 bases sitting between them. The CDR3 bases are TGTGCCAGCAGCCAAGAGCGCCGGAGCTCCTATAATTCACCCCTCCACTTT. This encodes CASSQERRSSYNSPLHF.

The rearrangement joins TRBV5-1 to TRBJ2-1, with 9 nucleotides matching TRBD2. CDR3 length equals 16 residues. The V and J ends lost 0 bases and 3 bases, in that order; junction bases with no gene match: 4. Germline CDR1 and CDR2: SGHRS and YFSETQ. CDR3 region: CASSLDWRGGYNEQFF. The CDR3 coding sequence is TGCGCCAGCAGCTTGGACTGGCGGGGGGGCTACAATGAGCAGTTCTTC.

The chain is built from TRBV11-2 and TRBJ2-5; 7 nucleotides match TRBD2. This CDR3 has 15 amino acids. Germline V lookup: CDR1 SGHAT, CDR2 FQNNGV. Losses at the gene ends were 1 base for V and 0 bases for J; bases not matched to a gene: 2. CDR3 sequence (DNA): TGTGCCAGCAGCTTAGCCGGGGGGTACCAAGAGACCCAGTACTTC. Its protein is CASSLAGGYQETQYF.

The chain carries TRBV5-1 and TRBJ2-7; possible D gene TRBD1, 5 bases. The CDR3 covers 15 residues. The V end was cut by 2 bases, the J end by 6 bases, with 18 bases between. The germline V gene encodes CDR1 SGHRS and CDR2 YFSETQ. CDR3 nucleotides: TGCGCCAGCAGCTTTGGTGGGGCAGGGCTCGGCGAGCAGTACTTC. This gives the protein CASSFGGAGLGEQYF. Full variable domain (missing parts from reference TRBV5-1 and TRBJ2-7): KAGVTQTPRYLIKTRGQQVTLSCSPISGHRSVSWYQQTPGQGLQFLFEYFSETQRNKGNFPGRFSGRQFSNSRSEMNVSTLELGDSALYLCASSFGGAGLGEQYFGPGTRLTVT.

The genes are TRBV5-1 and TRBJ1-4; maybe TRBD1 (6 bases). CDR3 length equals 16 residues. Germline values: CDR1 SGHRS, CDR2 YFSETQ. Trimming cost V 0 bases and J 4 bases, with 13 bases left between them. The CDR3: CASSLGNRVNNEKLFF. DNA for the CDR3: TGCGCCAGCAGCTTGGGGAACAGGGTTAATAATGAAAAACTGTTTTTT.

V gene TRBV3-1 (or the pseudogene TRBV3-2) combines with J gene TRBJ1-2; 9 bases fit TRBD1. V was clipped by 5 bases and J by 3 bases; unmatched bases: 4. The CDR3 is 14 amino acids. CDR1 and CDR2 from the germline V gene are LGHDT and YNNKEL (reference sequence). CDR3 residues: CASSYRGRDYGYTF. DNA for the CDR3: TGTGCCAGCAGCTACAGGGGGCGTGACTATGGCTACACCTTC.